This passage covers 24 T cell receptor beta chains from one sample sequenced in a study of CD8 T cells in ankylosing spondylitis. MiXCR, applied by TCRdb to the 5' RACE reads, yields one record per CDR3 protein. This repertoire shows around 250,000 distinct CDR3 sequences, about 10% found once; its top ten account for 6% to 8.5%. The sample consisted of blood, either unsorted or a sorted T cell fraction (not recorded which). The receptors were gathered from a male donor with ankylosing spondylitis or in good health (not recorded which).

The sample holds many counts of this clonotype. This sequence joins TRBV5-1 and TRBJ2-3; TRBD1 agrees at 10 bases. The CDR3 sequence is 14 residues long. With 4 bases clipped from V and 3 bases from J, the junction kept 2 bases outside the gene matches. The germline gives CDR1 SGHRS, CDR2 YFSETQ. The CDR3 coding sequence is TGCGCCAGCAGCAGGGGACAGGGGACAGATACGCAGTATTTT. It yields the protein CASSRGQGTDTQYF.

This clonotype was counted many times. The chain employs TRBV6-5 and TRBJ1-1; a possible D gene is TRBD1 (5 bases). The CDR3 consists of 13 residues. Germline CDR1 is MNHEY and CDR2 is SVGAGI. Trimming shortened V by 5 bases and J by 8 bases, and 15 bases separated the two germline ends. CDR3 nucleotides: TGTGCCAGCAGTAACCGGGACCTTGGGGAAGCTTTCTTT. It specifies CASSNRDLGEAFF.

In its sample, this clonotype was seen many times. The chain employs TRBV5-5 and TRBJ2-1, with a weak D call TRBD2 (5 bases). CDR3 size: 13 residues. Germline CDR1 reads SGHKS; CDR2 reads YYEKEE (reference sequence). The germline V and J ends were trimmed by 0 bases and 4 bases, with 5 bases remaining between them. The CDR3 spells CASSLERYNEQFF. In nucleotides, the CDR3 is TGTGCCAGCAGCTTGGAGCGGTACAATGAGCAGTTCTTC. The full variable domain, its missing parts supplied by reference TRBV5-5 and TRBJ2-1, is DAGVTQSPTHLIKTRGQQVTLRCSPISGHKSVSWYQQVLGQGPQFIFQYYEKEERGRGNFPDRFSARQFPNYSSELNVNALLLGDSALYLCASSLERYNEQFFGPGTRLTVL.

This clonotype occurred many times. The rearrangement uses TRBV6-4 and TRBJ1-1; 10 bases fit TRBD1. Germline V gives CDR1 MRHNA, CDR2 SNTAGT. V lost 2 bases to trimming and J lost 4 bases; unmatched junction nucleotides: 4. The CDR3 runs 15 residues. For the CDR3, the DNA is TGTGCCAGCAGTGACGGGACAGGGGAGACCACTGAAGCTTTCTTT. This encodes CASSDGTGETTEAFF.

A few counts support this clonotype. This chain uses TRBV7-9 with TRBJ2-1, with 8 bases that match TRBD2. The CDR3 loop spans 16 amino acids. V lost 6 bases and J lost 3; bases outside the gene matches: 10. CDR1 SEHNR and CDR2 FQNEAQ come from the germline V gene (reference sequence). Here the CDR3 reads CASSESGSSFYNEQFF. CDR3 DNA sequence: TGTGCCAGCAGTGAAAGCGGGAGCTCCTTCTACAATGAGCAGTTCTTC.

The sample holds a few counts of this clonotype. The V gene is TRBV20-1, the J gene TRBJ2-3; D is undetermined. Germline CDR1 is DFQATT and CDR2 is SNEGSKA (reference sequence). There are 14 residues in the CDR3. Trimming shortened V by 0 bases and J by 1 base, and 8 bases separated the two germline ends. CDR3 in DNA: TGCAGTGCTAGAGATCCAGTCGGCACAGATACGCAGTATTTT. It yields the protein CSARDPVGTDTQYF.

The chain recombines TRBV6-1 with TRBJ2-3, with 7 bases matching TRBD2. Germline-derived CDR1 and CDR2 are MNHNS and SASEGT. V gave up 2 bases and J gave up 3 bases; unmatched junction bases: 5. The CDR3 has 15 residues. The CDR3 spells CASSEQAGLTDTQYF. CDR3 coding DNA: TGTGCCAGCAGTGAACAAGCGGGGCTAACAGATACGCAGTATTTT.

This clonotype was seen many times. The V and J genes are TRBV5-1 and TRBJ2-3, with D uncertain. Germline V gives CDR1 SGHRS, CDR2 YFSETQ. V lost 0 bases, J lost 6 bases, and 8 bases lay in between. The CDR3 has 13 residues. The CDR3 sequence: CASSLDWGDTQYF. DNA of the CDR3: TGCGCCAGCAGCTTGGATTGGGGTGATACGCAGTATTTT. Together with reference TRBV5-1 and TRBJ2-3, the CDR3 gives the full variable domain: KAGVTQTPRYLIKTRGQQVTLSCSPISGHRSVSWYQQTPGQGLQFLFEYFSETQRNKGNFPGRFSGRQFSNSRSEMNVSTLELGDSALYLCASSLDWGDTQYFGPGTRLTVL.

This clonotype was counted at least ten times. The CDR3 is CSALITASYEQYF. The CDR3 DNA reads TGCAGTGCTTTAATTACAGCCTCCTACGAGCAGTACTTC. The J gene is TRBJ2-7, the V gene TRBV20-1; D unclear. The germline V and J ends were trimmed by 5 bases and 0 bases, with 11 bases remaining between them. The CDR3 spans 13 residues. The V gene's germline CDR1 is DFQATT and CDR2 SNEGSKA (reference sequence).

The table lists this clonotype with many counts. The V and J genes are TRBV20-1 and TRBJ1-1, with D perhaps TRBD1 (5 bases). V was clipped by 1 base and J by 0 bases, with 9 bases between them. The CDR3 runs 14 residues. The germline V gene encodes CDR1 DFQATT and CDR2 SNEGSKA (reference sequence). The CDR3 DNA reads TGCAGTGCTAGAGTCCGACAGATGAACACTGAAGCTTTCTTT. Translating gives CSARVRQMNTEAFF.

This clonotype came up many times. V usage is TRBV20-1 and J usage is TRBJ2-1; 8 nucleotides align to TRBD2. With V trimmed by 6 bases and J by 1 base, 8 bases remained unmatched. The CDR3 extends over 15 amino acids. CDR1 is DFQATT and CDR2 is SNEGSKA in the germline V gene (reference sequence). CDR3 residues: CSAPGLAGSYNEQFF. The CDR3 nucleotides are TGCAGTGCCCCCGGACTAGCTGGGTCCTACAATGAGCAGTTCTTC.

With respect to this clonotype: This may come from a read error, since a much larger clone is one base off. V and J are TRBV29-1 and TRBJ1-4, with TRBD1 as a possible D gene (5 bases). CDR3 length: 13 amino acids. CDR1 and CDR2 from the germline V gene are SQVTM and ANQGSEA. CDR3 sequence reads: CSVGGISNEILFF. The CDR3, as DNA: TGCAGCGTTGGGGGGATCTCTAATGAAATACTGTTTTTT.

This clonotype was detected many times. This chain connects TRBV29-1 to TRBJ2-5; TRBD2 matches 14 bases. Germline trimming cut 3 bases from V and 4 bases from J; bases unmatched to any gene: 10. Germline CDR1 reads SQVTM; CDR2 reads ANQGSEA. This CDR3 comprises 17 residues. As DNA, the CDR3 is TGCAGCGTTGAGGGACTAGCGGGAGTGGTCCGGCGAGAGACCCAGTACTTC. Its protein is CSVEGLAGVVRRETQYF.

This clonotype was seen ten or more times. The chain employs TRBV12-3 or TRBV12-4 and TRBJ2-7, with D tentatively TRBD1 (6 bases). The CDR3 consists of 17 residues. The germline V and J ends were trimmed by 4 bases and 2 bases, with 21 bases remaining between them. CDR3 in DNA: TGTGCCAGCAGTTCCCAAGACAGGTACCAAATTCCCTACGAGCAGTACTTC. The encoded protein is CASSSQDRYQIPYEQYF.

This clonotype turned up a few times. The chain uses TRBV3-1 and TRBJ2-5, with 10 bases identical to TRBD2. The CDR3 has 15 amino acids. Germline loops: CDR1 LGHDT, CDR2 YNNKEL (reference sequence). The V segment lost 1 base and the J segment 7 bases; nucleotides outside the gene matches: 6. The CDR3 DNA reads as TGTGCCAGCAGCCAAGTCCAGCGGGGGGGCTGGACCCAGTACTTC. Its translation: CASSQVQRGGWTQYF.

This clonotype was detected many times. CDR3 residues: CASSVSLAARGDTQYF. The CDR3 nucleotides are TGTGCCAGCAGTGTCTCACTAGCGGCCCGGGGAGATACGCAGTATTTT. The rearrangement joins TRBV27 to TRBJ2-3; 8 bases align to TRBD2. CDR1 and CDR2 from the germline V gene are MNHEY and SMNVEV (reference sequence). With V trimmed by 5 bases and J by 5 bases, 12 bases remained unmatched. This CDR3 contains 16 residues.

The chain carries TRBV6-1 and TRBJ1-2, with TRBD1 matching over 9 bases. V was pared by 7 bases and J by 4 bases, with 10 bases of the junction left unmatched. The length of the CDR3 is 15 residues. From germline, CDR1 is MNHNS and CDR2 SASEGT. CDR3 residues: CASTWFTGGTYGYTF. As DNA, the CDR3 is TGTGCCAGCACGTGGTTCACAGGGGGCACCTATGGCTACACCTTC.

At least ten counts were recorded for this clonotype. V gene TRBV6-1 combines with J gene TRBJ1-1; the D gene is possibly TRBD1 (5 bases). Germline V CDR1 and CDR2: MNHNS, SASEGT. Trimming cost V 8 bases and J 5 bases, with 15 bases left between them. The CDR3 extends over 13 amino acids. The DNA of the CDR3 is TGTGCCAGCCACACGGGGGGGGTGACTGAAGCTTTCTTT. Its protein product is CASHTGGVTEAFF.

The table lists this clonotype with a few counts. The chain links TRBV5-1 to TRBJ2-6, with TRBD1 matching over 10 bases. The germline CDR1 and CDR2 sequences are SGHRS and YFSETQ. Germline trimming cut 0 bases from V and 4 bases from J; bases unmatched to any gene: 4. CDR3 size: 17 residues. The CDR3 sequence: CASSLGQGARGANVLTF. CDR3 bases: TGCGCCAGCAGCTTGGGACAGGGGGCCAGGGGGGCCAACGTCCTGACTTTC.

This clonotype was observed a handful of times. The chain has TRBV29-1 and TRBJ2-7; 7 bases match TRBD2. The length of the CDR3 is 15 residues. Germline values: CDR1 SQVTM, CDR2 ANQGSEA. V lost 5 bases and J lost 5; bases outside the gene matches: 15. The CDR3 is CSVLARGTWGNEQYF. In nucleotides, the CDR3 is TGCAGCGTTCTCGCGCGGGGGACCTGGGGGAACGAGCAGTACTTC.

This clonotype has ten or more counts. This chain's CDR3 is CASKTEGYGYTF. CDR3 nucleotides: TGTGCCAGTAAGACAGAGGGTTATGGCTACACCTTC. J is TRBJ1-2 and V is TRBV12-3 or TRBV12-4, with D maybe TRBD1 (5 bases). CDR3 size: 12 residues. Between the trimmed V and J ends, which lost 9 bases and 5 bases, there was a span of 13 bases.

This chain links TRBV5-5 with TRBJ2-7; 7 bases are a match to TRBD1. Germline trimming cut 3 bases from V and 3 bases from J; bases unmatched to any gene: 9. The CDR3 is 15 residues long. Germline-derived CDR1 and CDR2 are SGHKS and YYEKEE (reference sequence). CDR3 nucleotide sequence: TGTGCCAGCAGCTCCTCGGGACAGCCCAACTACGAGCAGTACTTC. This gives the protein CASSSSGQPNYEQYF.

This clonotype showed up many times. V usage is TRBV3-1 and J usage is TRBJ2-1; TRBD2 matches 8 bases. Unmatched junction bases numbered 5, after V lost 0 bases and J lost 4 bases. Germline V CDR1 and CDR2: LGHDT, YNNKEL (reference sequence). CDR3 length equals 16 residues. The CDR3 protein is CASSQDLTSVYNEQFF. CDR3 coding DNA: TGTGCCAGCAGCCAAGATTTGACTAGCGTTTACAATGAGCAGTTCTTC.

The chain combines TRBV20-1 with TRBJ2-3; 10 nucleotides align to TRBD2. Germline V gene data show CDR1 as DFQATT and CDR2 as SNEGSKA (reference sequence). Trimming at V came to 5 bases and at J to 0 bases, leaving 8 bases not matched to a gene. The CDR3 contains 16 residues. This CDR3 reads CSAVPLAGASTDTQYF. In DNA, the CDR3 is TGCAGTGCTGTGCCCCTAGCGGGAGCTAGCACAGATACGCAGTATTTT.